This T cell receptor (beta chain) was retrieved from a study of T-cell memory formation after mild COVID-19. Germline V CDR1 and CDR2: SGDLS, YYNGEE. V gave up 4 bases and J gave up 7 bases, with 8 bases separating them. CDR3 size: 12 residues. Using its own MiXCR run on the 5' RACE reads, TCRdb lists one record per CDR3 protein. The sample yields hundreds of thousands of distinct CDR3 sequences, more than 15% seen once. The chain joins TRBV9 to TRBJ2-2; the D call may be TRBD1 or TRBD2 (5 bases each). Material: PBMCs or a T cell subset sorted from them (not recorded which). The clonotype comes from a man aged 18 to 29 who had mild COVID-19 (a few samples of this study predate the infection). Cell type and time point are not known. The CDR3 DNA reads TGTGCCAGCAGCCCGGGGCACGGGGAGCTGTTTTTT. This codes for CASSPGHGELFF.